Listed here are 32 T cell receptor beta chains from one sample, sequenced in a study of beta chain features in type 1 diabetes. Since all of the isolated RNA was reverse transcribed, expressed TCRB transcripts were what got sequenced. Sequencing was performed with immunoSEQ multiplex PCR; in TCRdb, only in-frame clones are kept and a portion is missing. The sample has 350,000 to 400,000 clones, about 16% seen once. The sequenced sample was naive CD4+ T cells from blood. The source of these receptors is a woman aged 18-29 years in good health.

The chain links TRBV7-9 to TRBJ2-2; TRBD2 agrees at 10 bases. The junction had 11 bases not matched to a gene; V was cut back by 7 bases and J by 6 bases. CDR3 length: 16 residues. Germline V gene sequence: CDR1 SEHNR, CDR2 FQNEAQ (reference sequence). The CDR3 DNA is TGTGCCAGCAATCTAGCGGGAGTAACCCCCGCCGGGGAGCTGTTTTTT. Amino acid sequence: CASNLAGVTPAGELFF.

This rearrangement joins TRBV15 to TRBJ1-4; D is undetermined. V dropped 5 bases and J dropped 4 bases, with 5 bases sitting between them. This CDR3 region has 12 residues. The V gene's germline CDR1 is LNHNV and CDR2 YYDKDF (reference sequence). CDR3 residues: CATSALNEKLFF. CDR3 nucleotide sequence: TGTGCCACCAGCGCACTTAATGAAAAACTGTTTTTT.

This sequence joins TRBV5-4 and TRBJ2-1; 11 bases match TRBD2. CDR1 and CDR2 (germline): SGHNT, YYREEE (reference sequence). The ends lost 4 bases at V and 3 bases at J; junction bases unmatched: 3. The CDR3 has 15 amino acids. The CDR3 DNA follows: TGTGCCAGCAGCCCAACTAGCGGGGGCTACAATGAGCAGTTCTTC. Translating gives CASSPTSGGYNEQFF.

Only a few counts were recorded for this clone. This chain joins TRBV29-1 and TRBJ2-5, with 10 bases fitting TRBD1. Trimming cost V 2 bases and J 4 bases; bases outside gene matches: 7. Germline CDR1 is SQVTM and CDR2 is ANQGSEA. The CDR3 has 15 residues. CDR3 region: CSVELGQGDRETQYF. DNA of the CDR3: TGCAGCGTTGAATTAGGACAGGGGGATCGAGAGACCCAGTACTTC.

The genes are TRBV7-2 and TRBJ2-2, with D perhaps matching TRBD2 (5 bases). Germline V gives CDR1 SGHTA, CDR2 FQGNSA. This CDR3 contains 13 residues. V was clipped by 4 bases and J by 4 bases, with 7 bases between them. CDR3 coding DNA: TGTGCCAGCAGCTCACTAGGCACCGGGGAGCTGTTTTTT. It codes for CASSSLGTGELFF.

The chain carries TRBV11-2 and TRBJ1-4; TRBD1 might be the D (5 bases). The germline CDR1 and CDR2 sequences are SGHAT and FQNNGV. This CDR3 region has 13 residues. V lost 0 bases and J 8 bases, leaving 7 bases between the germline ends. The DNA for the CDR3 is TGTGCCAGCAGCTTAGATCGGGGGGAAAAACTGTTTTTT. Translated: CASSLDRGEKLFF. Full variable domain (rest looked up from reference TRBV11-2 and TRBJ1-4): EAGVAQSPRYKIIEKRQSVAFWCNPISGHATLYWYQQILGQGPKLLIQFQNNGVVDDSQLPKDRFSAERLKGVDSTLKIQPAKLEDSAVYLCASSLDRGEKLFFGSGTQLSVL.

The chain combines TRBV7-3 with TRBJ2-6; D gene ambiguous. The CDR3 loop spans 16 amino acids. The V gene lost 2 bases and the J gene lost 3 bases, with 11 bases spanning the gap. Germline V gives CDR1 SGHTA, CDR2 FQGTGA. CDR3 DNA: TGTGCCAGCAGCTTAGATTCTGGGCTTGGGGCCAACGTCCTGACTTTC. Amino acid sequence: CASSLDSGLGANVLTF.

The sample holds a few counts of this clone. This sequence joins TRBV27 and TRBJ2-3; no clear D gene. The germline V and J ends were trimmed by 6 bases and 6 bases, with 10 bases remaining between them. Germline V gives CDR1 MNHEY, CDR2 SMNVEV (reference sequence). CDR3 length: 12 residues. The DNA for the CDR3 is TGTGCCAGCAGCCTACCGGGTGATACGCAGTATTTT. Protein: CASSLPGDTQYF.

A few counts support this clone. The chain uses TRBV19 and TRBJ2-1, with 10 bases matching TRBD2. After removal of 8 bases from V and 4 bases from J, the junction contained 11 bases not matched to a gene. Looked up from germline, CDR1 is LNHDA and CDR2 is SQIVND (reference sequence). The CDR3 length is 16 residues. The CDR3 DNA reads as TGTGCCAGTTCTACCTCTAGCGGGAGAAGATACAATGAGCAGTTCTTC. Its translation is CASSTSSGRRYNEQFF.

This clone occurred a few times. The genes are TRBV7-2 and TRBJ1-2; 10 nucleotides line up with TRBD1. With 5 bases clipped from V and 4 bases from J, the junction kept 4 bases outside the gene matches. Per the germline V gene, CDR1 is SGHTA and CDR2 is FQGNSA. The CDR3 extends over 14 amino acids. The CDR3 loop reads CASSRGQGSYGYTF. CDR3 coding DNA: TGTGCCAGCAGCAGGGGACAGGGGAGCTATGGCTACACCTTC.

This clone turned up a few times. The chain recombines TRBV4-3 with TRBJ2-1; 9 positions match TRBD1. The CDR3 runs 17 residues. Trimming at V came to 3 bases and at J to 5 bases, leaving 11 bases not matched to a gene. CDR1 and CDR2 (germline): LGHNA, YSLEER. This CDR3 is CASSHPPGQGRNNEQFF. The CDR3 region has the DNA TGCGCCAGCAGCCACCCACCGGGACAGGGTCGGAACAATGAGCAGTTCTTC.

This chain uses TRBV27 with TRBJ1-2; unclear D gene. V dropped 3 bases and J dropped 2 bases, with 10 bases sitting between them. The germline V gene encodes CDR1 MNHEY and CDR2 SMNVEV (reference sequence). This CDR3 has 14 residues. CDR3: CASSFLFGNYGYTF. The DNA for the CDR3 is TGTGCCAGCAGTTTTCTATTCGGGAACTATGGCTACACCTTC.

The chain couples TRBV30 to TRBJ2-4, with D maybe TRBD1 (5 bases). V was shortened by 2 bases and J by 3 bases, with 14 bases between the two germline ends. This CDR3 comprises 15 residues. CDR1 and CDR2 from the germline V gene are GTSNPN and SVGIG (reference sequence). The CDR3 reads CAWSLQGYGKNIQYF. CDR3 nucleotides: TGTGCCTGGAGTCTTCAGGGCTATGGCAAAAACATTCAGTACTTC.

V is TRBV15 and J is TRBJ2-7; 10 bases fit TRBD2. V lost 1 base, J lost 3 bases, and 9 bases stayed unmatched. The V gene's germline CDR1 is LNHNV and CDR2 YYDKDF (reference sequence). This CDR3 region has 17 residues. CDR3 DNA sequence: TGTGCCACCAGCAGAGGCGGTAGCGGGAGGATTATCTACGAGCAGTACTTC. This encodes CATSRGGSGRIIYEQYF.

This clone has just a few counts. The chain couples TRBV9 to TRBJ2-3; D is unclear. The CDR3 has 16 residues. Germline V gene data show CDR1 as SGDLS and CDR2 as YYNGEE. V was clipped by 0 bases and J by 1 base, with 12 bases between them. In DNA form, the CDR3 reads TGTGCCAGCAGCGTAGAGGCCCTGGCGGGCACAGATACGCAGTATTTT. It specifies CASSVEALAGTDTQYF.

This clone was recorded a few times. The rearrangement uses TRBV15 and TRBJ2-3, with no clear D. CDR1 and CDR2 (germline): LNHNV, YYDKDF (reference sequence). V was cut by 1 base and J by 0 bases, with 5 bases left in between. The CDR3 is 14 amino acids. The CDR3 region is CATSRGGSTDTQYF. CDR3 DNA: TGTGCCACCAGCAGAGGAGGAAGCACAGATACGCAGTATTTT.

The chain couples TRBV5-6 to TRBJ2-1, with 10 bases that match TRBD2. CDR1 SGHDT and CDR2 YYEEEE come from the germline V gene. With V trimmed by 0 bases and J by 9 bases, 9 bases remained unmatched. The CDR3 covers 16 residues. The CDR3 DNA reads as TGTGCCAGCAGCTTGGTTGGTAGCGGGAGGTTGGGTGAGCAGTTCTTC. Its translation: CASSLVGSGRLGEQFF.

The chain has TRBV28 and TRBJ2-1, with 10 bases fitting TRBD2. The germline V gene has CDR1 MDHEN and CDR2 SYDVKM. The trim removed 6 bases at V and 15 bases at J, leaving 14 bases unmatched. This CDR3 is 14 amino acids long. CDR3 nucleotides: TGTGCCAGCAGCCGACACGGACTAGCGGAGGTCTGGTTCTTC. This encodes CASSRHGLAEVWFF. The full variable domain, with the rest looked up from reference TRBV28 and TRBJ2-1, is DVKVTQSSRYLVKRTGEKVFLECVQDMDHENMFWYRQDPGLGLRLIYFSYDVKMKEKGDIPEGYSVSREKKERFSLILESASTNQTSMYLCASSRHGLAEVWFFGPGTRLTVL.

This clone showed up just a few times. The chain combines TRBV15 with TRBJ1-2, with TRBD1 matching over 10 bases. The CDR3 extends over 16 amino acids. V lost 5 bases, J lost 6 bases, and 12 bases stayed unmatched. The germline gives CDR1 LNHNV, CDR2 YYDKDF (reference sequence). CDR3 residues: CATSLRQGATLDGYTF. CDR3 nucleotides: TGTGCCACCAGCCTAAGACAGGGGGCGACTTTGGATGGCTACACCTTC.

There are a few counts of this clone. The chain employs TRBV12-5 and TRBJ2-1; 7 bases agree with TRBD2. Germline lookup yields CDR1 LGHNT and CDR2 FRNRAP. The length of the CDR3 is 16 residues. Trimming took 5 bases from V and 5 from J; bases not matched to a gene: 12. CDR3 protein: CASGPPGTSDDNEQFF. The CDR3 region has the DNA TGTGCTAGTGGTCCCCCAGGCACTAGCGACGACAATGAGCAGTTCTTC.

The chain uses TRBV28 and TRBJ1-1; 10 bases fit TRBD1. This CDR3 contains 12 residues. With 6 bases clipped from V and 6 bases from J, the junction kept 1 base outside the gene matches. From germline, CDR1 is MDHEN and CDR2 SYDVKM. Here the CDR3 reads CASRTGGPEAFF. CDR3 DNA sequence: TGTGCCAGCAGGACAGGGGGCCCTGAAGCTTTCTTT.

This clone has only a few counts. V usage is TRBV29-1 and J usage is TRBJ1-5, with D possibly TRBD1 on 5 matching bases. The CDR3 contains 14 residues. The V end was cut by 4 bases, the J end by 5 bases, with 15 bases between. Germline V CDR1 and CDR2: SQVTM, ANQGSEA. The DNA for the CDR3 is TGCAGCGTTGTTTCAGGGATGCCAGATCAGCCCCAGCATTTT. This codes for CSVVSGMPDQPQHF.

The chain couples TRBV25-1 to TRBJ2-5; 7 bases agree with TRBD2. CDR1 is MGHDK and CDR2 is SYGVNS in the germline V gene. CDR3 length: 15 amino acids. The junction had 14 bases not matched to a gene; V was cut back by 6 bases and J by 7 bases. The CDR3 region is CASRDETSSTWTQYF. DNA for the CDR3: TGTGCCAGCAGGGACGAGACTAGCAGTACGTGGACCCAGTACTTC.

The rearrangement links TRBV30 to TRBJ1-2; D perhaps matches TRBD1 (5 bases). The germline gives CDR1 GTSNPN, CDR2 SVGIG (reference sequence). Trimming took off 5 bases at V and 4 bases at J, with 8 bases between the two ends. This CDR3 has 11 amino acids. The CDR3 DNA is TGTGCCTGGGGGGCCACCTATGGCTACACCTTC. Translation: CAWGATYGYTF.

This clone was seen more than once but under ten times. CDR3: CASSLPGTSNNEQFF. CDR3 sequence (DNA): TGCGCCAGCAGCTTGCCCGGGACTAGTAACAATGAGCAGTTCTTC. V is TRBV5-1 and J is TRBJ2-1, with 8 bases identical to TRBD2. After removal of 1 base from V and 5 bases from J, the junction contained 5 bases not matched to a gene. Germline CDR1 and CDR2: SGHRS and YFSETQ. This CDR3 comprises 15 residues.

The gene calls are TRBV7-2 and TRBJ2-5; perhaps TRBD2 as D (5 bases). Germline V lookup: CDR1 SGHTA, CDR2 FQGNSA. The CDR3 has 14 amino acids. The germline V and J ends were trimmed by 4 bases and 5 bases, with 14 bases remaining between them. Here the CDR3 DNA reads TGTGCCAGCAGCTCCGGGCCCCAGCGGGAGACCCAGTACTTC. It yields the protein CASSSGPQRETQYF.

CDR3 loop: CASSDWTGSYEQYF. DNA for the CDR3: TGTGCCAGCAGTGATTGGACAGGATCCTACGAGCAGTACTTC. The rearrangement links TRBV28 to TRBJ2-7, with TRBD1 identical over 7 bases. This CDR3 contains 14 residues. J gave up 1 base and V 5 bases, and 5 bases lay outside the gene matches. Germline values: CDR1 MDHEN, CDR2 SYDVKM.

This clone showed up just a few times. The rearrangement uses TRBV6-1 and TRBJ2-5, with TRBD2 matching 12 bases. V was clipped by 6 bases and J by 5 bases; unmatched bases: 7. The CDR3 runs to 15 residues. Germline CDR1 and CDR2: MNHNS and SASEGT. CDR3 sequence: CASRILAGGGETQYF. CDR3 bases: TGTGCCAGCAGGATACTAGCGGGAGGAGGGGAGACCCAGTACTTC.

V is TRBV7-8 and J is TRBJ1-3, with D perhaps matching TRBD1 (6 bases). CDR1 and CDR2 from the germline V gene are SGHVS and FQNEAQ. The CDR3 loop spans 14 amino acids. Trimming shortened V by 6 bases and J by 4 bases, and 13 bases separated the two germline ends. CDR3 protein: CASSFGQSGNTIYF. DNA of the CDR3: TGTGCCAGCAGTTTCGGACAGTCCGGAAACACCATATATTTT.

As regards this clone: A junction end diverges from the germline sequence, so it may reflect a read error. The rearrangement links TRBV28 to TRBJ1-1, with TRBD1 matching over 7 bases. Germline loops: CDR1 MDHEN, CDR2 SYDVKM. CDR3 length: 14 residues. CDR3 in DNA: TGTGCCAGCAGATTATATGACAGGGATCGGGAAGCTTTCTTT. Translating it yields CASRLYDRDREAFF.

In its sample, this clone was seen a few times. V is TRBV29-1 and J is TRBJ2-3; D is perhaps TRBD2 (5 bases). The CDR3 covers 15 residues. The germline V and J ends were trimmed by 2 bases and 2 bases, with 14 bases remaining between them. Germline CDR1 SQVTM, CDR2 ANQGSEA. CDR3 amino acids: CSVEHGGGNTDTQYF. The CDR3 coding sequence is TGCAGCGTTGAACACGGAGGCGGAAACACAGATACGCAGTATTTT.

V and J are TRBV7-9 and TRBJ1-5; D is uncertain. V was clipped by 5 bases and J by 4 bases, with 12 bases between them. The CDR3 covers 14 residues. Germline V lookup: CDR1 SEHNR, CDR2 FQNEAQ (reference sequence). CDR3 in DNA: TGTGCCAGCAGCCAGGAACAAGTTAATCAGCCCCAGCATTTT. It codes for CASSQEQVNQPQHF.